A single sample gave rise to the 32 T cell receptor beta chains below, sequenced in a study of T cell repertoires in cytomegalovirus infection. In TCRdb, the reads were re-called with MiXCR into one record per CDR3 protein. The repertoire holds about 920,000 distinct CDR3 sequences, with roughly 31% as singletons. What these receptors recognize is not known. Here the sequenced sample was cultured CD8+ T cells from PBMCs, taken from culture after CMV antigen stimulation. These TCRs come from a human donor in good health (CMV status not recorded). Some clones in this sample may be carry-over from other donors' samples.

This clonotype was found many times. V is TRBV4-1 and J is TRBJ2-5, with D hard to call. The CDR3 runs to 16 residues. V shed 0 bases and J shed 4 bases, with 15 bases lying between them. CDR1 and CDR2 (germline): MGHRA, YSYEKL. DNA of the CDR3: TGCGCCAGCAGCCAAGAGGCTCCGGCAGTCGGAGAGACCCAGTACTTC. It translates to CASSQEAPAVGETQYF.

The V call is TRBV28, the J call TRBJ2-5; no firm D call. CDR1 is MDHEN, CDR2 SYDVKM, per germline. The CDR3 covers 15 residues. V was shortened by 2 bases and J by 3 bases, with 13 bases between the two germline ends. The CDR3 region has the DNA TGTGCCAGCAGTTTAGCCCGAAAAAGGGAAGAGACCCAGTACTTC. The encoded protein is CASSLARKREETQYF.

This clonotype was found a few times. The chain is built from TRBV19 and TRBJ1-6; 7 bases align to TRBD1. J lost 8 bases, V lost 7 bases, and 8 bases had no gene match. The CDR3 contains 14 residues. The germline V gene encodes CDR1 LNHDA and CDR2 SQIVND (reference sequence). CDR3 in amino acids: CASTSGTEYSPLHF. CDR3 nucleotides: TGTGCCAGTACCTCCGGGACAGAGTATTCACCCCTCCACTTT.

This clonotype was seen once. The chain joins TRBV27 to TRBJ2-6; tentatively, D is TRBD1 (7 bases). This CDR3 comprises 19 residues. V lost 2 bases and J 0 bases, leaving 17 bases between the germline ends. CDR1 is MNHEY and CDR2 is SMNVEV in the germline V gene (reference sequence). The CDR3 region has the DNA TGTGCCAGCAGTTTACAGGGGGGAACAAGCAGCTCTGGGGCCAACGTCCTGACTTTC. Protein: CASSLQGGTSSSGANVLTF.

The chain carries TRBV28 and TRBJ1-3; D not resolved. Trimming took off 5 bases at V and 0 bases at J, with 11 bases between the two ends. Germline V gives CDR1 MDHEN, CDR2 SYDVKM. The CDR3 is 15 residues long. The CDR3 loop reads CASSRTDHSGNTIYF. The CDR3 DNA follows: TGTGCCAGCAGTAGAACGGACCACTCTGGAAACACCATATATTTT. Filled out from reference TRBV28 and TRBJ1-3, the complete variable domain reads DVKVTQSSRYLVKRTGEKVFLECVQDMDHENMFWYRQDPGLGLRLIYFSYDVKMKEKGDIPEGYSVSREKKERFSLILESASTNQTSMYLCASSRTDHSGNTIYFGEGSWLTVV.

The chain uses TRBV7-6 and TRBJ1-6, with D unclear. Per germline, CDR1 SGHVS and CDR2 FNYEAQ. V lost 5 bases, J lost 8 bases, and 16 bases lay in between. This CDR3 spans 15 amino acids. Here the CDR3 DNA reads TGTGCCAGCAGCAAAGAAGGTCGTTTCGATTCACCCCTCCACTTT. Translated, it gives CASSKEGRFDSPLHF.

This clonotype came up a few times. DNA for the CDR3: TGTGCCAGCAGTACTCTAGCGGGGGTCAACAATGAGCAGTTCTTC. This encodes CASSTLAGVNNEQFF. The chain links TRBV2 to TRBJ2-1; 10 bases line up with TRBD2. The CDR3 contains 15 residues. Looked up from germline, CDR1 is SNHLY and CDR2 is FYNNEI. V gave up 5 bases and J gave up 5 bases; unmatched junction bases: 6.

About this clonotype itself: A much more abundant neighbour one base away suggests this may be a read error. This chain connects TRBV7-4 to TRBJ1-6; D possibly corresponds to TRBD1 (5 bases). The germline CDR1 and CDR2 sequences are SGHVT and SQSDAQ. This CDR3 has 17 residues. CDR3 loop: CASNLGGGVLVNSPLHF. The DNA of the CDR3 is TGTGCCAGCAACTTAGGAGGAGGGGTCCTCGTTAATTCACCCCTCCACTTT.

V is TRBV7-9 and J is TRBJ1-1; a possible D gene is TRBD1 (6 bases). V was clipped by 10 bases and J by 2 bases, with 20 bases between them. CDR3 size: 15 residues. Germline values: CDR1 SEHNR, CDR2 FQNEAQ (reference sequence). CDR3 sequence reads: CANLPLRQENTEAFF. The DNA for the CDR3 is TGTGCCAACTTACCCCTTCGACAGGAAAACACTGAAGCTTTCTTT.

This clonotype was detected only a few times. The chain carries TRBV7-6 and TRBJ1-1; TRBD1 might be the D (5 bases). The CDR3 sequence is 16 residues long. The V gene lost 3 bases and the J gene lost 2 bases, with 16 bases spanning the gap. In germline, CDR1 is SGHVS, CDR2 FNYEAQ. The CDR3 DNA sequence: TGTGCCAGCAGCTTCGCTCGGTCTGGGGGAAACACTGAAGCTTTCTTT. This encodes CASSFARSGGNTEAFF.

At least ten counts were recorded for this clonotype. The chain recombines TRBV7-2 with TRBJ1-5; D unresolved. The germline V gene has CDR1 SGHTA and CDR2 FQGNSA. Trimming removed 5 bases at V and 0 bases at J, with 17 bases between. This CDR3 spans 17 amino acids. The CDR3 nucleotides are TGTGCCAGCAGCACCTATCCGACCGCGTATAGCAATCAGCCCCAGCATTTT. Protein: CASSTYPTAYSNQPQHF.

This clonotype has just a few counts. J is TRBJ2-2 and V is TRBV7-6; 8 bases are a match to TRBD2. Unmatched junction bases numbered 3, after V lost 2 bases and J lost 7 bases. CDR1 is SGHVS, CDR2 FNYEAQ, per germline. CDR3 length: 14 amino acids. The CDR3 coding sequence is TGTGCCAGCAGCTTATTGCTAGCGGGCGGGGAGCTGTTTTTT. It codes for CASSLLLAGGELFF. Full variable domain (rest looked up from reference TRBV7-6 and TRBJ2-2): GAGVSQSPRYKVTKRGQDVALRCDPISGHVSLYWYRQALGQGPEFLTYFNYEAQQDKSGLPNDRFSAERPEGSISTLTIQRTEQRDSAMYRCASSLLLAGGELFFGEGSRLTVL.

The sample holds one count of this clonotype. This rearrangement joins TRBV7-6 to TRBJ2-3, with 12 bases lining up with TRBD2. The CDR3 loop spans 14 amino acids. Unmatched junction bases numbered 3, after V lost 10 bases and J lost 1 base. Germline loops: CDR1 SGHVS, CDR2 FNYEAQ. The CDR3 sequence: CATRLAGGTDTQYF. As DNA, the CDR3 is TGTGCCACGAGACTAGCGGGGGGCACAGATACGCAGTATTTT.

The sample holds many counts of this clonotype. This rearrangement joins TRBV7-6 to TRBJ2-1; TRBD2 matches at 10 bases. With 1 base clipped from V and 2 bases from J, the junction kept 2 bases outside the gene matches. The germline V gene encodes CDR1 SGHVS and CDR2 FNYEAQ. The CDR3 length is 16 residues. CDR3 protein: CASSLVLAGTYNEQFF. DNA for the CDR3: TGTGCCAGCAGCTTAGTACTAGCGGGGACCTACAATGAGCAGTTCTTC.

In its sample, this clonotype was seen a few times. CDR3 residues: CASSILTSVLSEQFF. The CDR3, as DNA: TGTGCCAGTAGTATTTTGACTAGCGTTCTTTCTGAGCAGTTCTTC. The rearrangement links TRBV19 to TRBJ2-1; TRBD2 matches 8 bases. Unmatched junction bases numbered 10, after V lost 3 bases and J lost 9 bases. CDR3 length: 15 amino acids. The germline V gene encodes CDR1 LNHDA and CDR2 SQIVND (reference sequence).

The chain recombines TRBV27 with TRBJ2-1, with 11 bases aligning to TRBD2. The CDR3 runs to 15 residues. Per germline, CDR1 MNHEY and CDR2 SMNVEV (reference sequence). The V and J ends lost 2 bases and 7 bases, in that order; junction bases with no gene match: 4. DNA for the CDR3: TGTGCCAGCAGTTTAGTAGCGGGGGGGACTAATGAGCAGTTCTTC. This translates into CASSLVAGGTNEQFF.

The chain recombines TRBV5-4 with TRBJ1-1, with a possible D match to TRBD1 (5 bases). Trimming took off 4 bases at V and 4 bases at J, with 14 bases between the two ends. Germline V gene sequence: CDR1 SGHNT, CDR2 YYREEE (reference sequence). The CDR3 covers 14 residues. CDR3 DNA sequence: TGTGCCAGCAGCGCCCGGGACTTATTCACTGAAGCTTTCTTT. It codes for CASSARDLFTEAFF.

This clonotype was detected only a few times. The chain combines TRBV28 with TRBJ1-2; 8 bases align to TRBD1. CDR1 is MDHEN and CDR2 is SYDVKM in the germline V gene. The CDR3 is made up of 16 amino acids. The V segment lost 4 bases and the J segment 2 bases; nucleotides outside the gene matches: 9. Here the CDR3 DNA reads TGTGCCAGCAGTTCTCAAAGGACAGGGCCAAACTATGGCTACACCTTC. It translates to CASSSQRTGPNYGYTF.

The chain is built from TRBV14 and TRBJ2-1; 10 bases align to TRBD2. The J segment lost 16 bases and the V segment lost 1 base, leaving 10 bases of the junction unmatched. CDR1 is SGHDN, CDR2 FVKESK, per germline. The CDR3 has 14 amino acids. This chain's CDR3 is CASSQVNLGLAIFF. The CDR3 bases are TGTGCCAGCAGCCAAGTAAATTTGGGACTAGCGATATTCTTC.

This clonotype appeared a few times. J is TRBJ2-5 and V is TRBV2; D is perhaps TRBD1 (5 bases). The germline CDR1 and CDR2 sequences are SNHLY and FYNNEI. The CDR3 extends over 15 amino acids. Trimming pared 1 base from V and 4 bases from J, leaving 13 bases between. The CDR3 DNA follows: TGTGCCAGCAGTGAAGGGGGCGGATATTTAGAGACCCAGTACTTC. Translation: CASSEGGGYLETQYF.

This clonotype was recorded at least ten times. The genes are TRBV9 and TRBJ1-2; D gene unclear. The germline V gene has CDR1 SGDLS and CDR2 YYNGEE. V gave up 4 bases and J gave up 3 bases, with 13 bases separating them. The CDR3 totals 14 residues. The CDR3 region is CASSPFGGYYGYTF. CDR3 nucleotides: TGTGCCAGCAGCCCCTTCGGCGGGTACTATGGCTACACCTTC.

The CDR3 DNA is TGTGCCACCAGCCCCTACCTTAGCGGGGGGGGCACAGATACGCAGTATTTT. Translating it yields CATSPYLSGGGTDTQYF. J is TRBJ2-3 and V is TRBV15, with 11 bases matching TRBD2. Germline V CDR1 and CDR2: LNHNV, YYDKDF (reference sequence). The CDR3 sequence is 17 residues long. V lost 5 bases, J lost 1 base, and 8 bases stayed unmatched. The full variable domain, rest sourced from reference TRBV15 and TRBJ2-3, is DAMVIQNPRYQVTQFGKPVTLSCSQTLNHNVMYWYQQKSSQAPKLLFHYYDKDFNNEADTPDNFQSRRPNTSFCFLDIRSPGLGDTAMYLCATSPYLSGGGTDTQYFGPGTRLTVL.

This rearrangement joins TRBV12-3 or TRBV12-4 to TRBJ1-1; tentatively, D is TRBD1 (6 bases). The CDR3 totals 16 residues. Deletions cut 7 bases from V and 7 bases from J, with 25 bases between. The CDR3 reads CASTFVYSHREFEAFF. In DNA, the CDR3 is TGTGCCAGCACCTTCGTCTACTCTCACAGGGAGTTTGAAGCTTTCTTT.

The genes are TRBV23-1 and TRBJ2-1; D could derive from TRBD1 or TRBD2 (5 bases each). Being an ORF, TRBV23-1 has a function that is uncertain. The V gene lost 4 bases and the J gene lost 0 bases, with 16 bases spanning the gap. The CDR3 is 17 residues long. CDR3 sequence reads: CASSLERDLSSYNEQFF. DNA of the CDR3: TGCGCCAGCAGTCTCGAACGGGACCTGAGCTCCTACAATGAGCAGTTCTTC.

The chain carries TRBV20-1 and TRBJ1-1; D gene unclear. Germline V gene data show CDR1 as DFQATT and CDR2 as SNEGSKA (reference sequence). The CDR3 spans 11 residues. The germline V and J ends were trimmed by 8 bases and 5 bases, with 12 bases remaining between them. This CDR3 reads CSLNEGTEAFF. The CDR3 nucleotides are TGCAGTCTCAATGAAGGGACTGAAGCTTTCTTT.

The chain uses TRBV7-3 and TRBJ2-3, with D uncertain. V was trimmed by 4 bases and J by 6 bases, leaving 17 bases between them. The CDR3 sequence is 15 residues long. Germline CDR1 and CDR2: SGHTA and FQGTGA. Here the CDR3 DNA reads TGTGCCAGCAGCTCAAGTGGGAATCCTGGGGATACGCAGTATTTT. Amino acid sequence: CASSSSGNPGDTQYF. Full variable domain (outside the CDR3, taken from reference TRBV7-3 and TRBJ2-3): GAGVSQTPSNKVTEKGKYVELRCDPISGHTALYWYRQSLGQGPEFLIYFQGTGAADDSGLPNDRFFAVRPEGSVSTLKIQRTERGDSAVYLCASSSSGNPGDTQYFGPGTRLTVL.

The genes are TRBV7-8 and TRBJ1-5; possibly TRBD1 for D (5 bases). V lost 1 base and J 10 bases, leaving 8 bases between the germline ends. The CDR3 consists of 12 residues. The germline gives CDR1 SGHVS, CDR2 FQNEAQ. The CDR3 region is CASSLGGDPQHF. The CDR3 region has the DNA TGTGCCAGCAGCTTAGGGGGGGACCCCCAGCATTTT.

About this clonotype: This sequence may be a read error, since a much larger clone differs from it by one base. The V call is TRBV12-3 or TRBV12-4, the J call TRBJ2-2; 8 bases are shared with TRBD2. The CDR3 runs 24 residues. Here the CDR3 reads CASSFFLPTPQAGRGDGNTGGLFF. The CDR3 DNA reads TGTGCCAGCAGTTTCTTCTTACCCACACCACAGGCCGGGAGGGGAGATGGGAACACCGGGGGGCTGTTTTTT.

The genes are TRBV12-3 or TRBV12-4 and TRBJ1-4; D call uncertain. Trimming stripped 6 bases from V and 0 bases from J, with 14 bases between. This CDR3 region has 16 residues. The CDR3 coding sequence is TGTGCCAGCAGCCACCCGACGGAAACAACTAATGAAAAACTGTTTTTT. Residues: CASSHPTETTNEKLFF.

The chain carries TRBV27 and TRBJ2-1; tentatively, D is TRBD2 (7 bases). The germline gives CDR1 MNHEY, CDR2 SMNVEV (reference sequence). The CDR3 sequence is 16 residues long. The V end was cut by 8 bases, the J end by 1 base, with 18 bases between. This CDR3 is CASRLGGGSSYNEQFF. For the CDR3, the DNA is TGTGCCAGCCGGTTAGGCGGGGGCAGTTCCTACAATGAGCAGTTCTTC.

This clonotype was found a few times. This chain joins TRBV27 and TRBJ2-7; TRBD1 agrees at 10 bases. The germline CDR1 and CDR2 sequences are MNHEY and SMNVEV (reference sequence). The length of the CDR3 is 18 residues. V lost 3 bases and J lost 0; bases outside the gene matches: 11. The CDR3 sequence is CASSFFSPGTGASYEQYF. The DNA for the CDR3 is TGTGCCAGCAGTTTTTTTTCTCCCGGGACAGGGGCCTCCTACGAGCAGTACTTC.

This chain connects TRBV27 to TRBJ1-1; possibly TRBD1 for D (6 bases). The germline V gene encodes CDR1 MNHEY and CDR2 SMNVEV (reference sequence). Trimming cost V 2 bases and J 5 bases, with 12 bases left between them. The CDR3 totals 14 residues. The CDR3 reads CASSLTGGRTEAFF. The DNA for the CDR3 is TGTGCCAGCAGTTTAACCGGGGGCCGAACTGAAGCTTTCTTT.